The 11 T cell receptor beta chains listed next were all sequenced from one sample in a study of blood T cell repertoires in COVID-19. Sequenced by immunoSEQ multiplex PCR; TCRdb stores in-frame clones only, minus some. The data show 90,000 or so clones, 80% to 90% seen once. The source material was peripheral blood. These receptors were collected from a man aged 80 or over with active or convalescent COVID-19.

The chain recombines TRBV5-5 with TRBJ2-3; 7 bases map to TRBD1. This CDR3 is built from 15 residues. Germline V lookup: CDR1 SGHKS, CDR2 YYEKEE (reference sequence). Trimming cost V 1 base and J 11 bases; bases outside gene matches: 13. The CDR3 spells CASSLPPDRRTEQYF. The DNA for the CDR3 is TGTGCCAGCAGCTTGCCCCCGGACAGGAGAACCGAGCAGTATTTT.

This chain uses TRBV7-2 with TRBJ2-7; 9 bases line up with TRBD2. The CDR3 extends over 15 amino acids. The germline gives CDR1 SGHTA, CDR2 FQGNSA. The V and J ends lost 10 bases and 3 bases, in that order; junction bases with no gene match: 13. The CDR3 DNA is TGTGCCACAAGAAAAGCGGGAGGCCCAAACTACGAGCAGTACTTC. Protein: CATRKAGGPNYEQYF.

This chain uses TRBV7-9 with TRBJ2-7, with a tentative D call TRBD2 (6 bases). Per germline, CDR1 SEHNR and CDR2 FQNEAQ (reference sequence). The CDR3 has 16 amino acids. The germline V and J ends were trimmed by 1 base and 5 bases, with 18 bases remaining between them. DNA for the CDR3: TGTGCCAGCAGCTTAGGGGGCGGACAAGGGAGGCACGAGCAGTACTTC. This gives the protein CASSLGGGQGRHEQYF.

This clone was recorded only once. The chain recombines TRBV10-3 with TRBJ1-5; 9 positions agree with TRBD1. The germline V gene has CDR1 ENHRY and CDR2 SYGVKD. This CDR3 region has 14 residues. V shed 4 bases, J shed 7 bases, and the junction held 5 bases outside the gene matches. The CDR3 DNA reads as TGTGCCATCAGTGCCGACAGGGGGAGCCAGCCCCAGCATTTT. This translates into CAISADRGSQPQHF.

V and J are TRBV7-9 and TRBJ1-2, with TRBD1 matching 7 bases. This CDR3 region has 13 residues. V was clipped by 7 bases and J by 4 bases; unmatched bases: 6. CDR1 and CDR2 (germline): SEHNR, FQNEAQ (reference sequence). The CDR3, as DNA: TGTGCCAGCACCACGACAGGGATCTATGGCTACACCTTC. As protein: CASTTTGIYGYTF.

The chain carries TRBV7-9 and TRBJ1-2; 7 bases map to TRBD1. V was clipped by 5 bases and J by 4 bases; unmatched bases: 7. The CDR3 has 14 amino acids. Per germline, CDR1 SEHNR and CDR2 FQNEAQ (reference sequence). CDR3: CASSTSTGTYGYTF. CDR3 DNA sequence: TGTGCCAGCAGCACCTCGACAGGGACCTATGGCTACACCTTC. Filled out from reference TRBV7-9 and TRBJ1-2, the complete variable domain reads DTGVSQNPRHKITKRGQNVTFRCDPISEHNRLYWYRQTLGQGPEFLTYFQNEAQLEKSRLLSDRFSAERPKGSFSTLEIQRTEQGDSAMYLCASSTSTGTYGYTFGSGTRLTVV.

The chain carries TRBV3-1 (or the pseudogene TRBV3-2) and TRBJ2-1, with 8 nucleotides matching TRBD1. Trimming at V came to 0 bases and at J to 6 bases, leaving 4 bases not matched to a gene. The germline V gene encodes CDR1 LGHDT and CDR2 YNNKEL (reference sequence). The CDR3 is 15 residues long. Written as DNA, the CDR3 is TGTGCCAGCAGCCAAGAGGGACAGGTTGTCAATGAGCAGTTCTTC. It encodes CASSQEGQVVNEQFF.

This rearrangement joins TRBV3-1 (or the pseudogene TRBV3-2) to TRBJ1-1; no firm D call. This CDR3 is 14 amino acids long. CDR1 and CDR2 from the germline V gene are LGHDT and YNNKEL (reference sequence). V was trimmed by 1 base and J by 1 base, leaving 7 bases between them. The CDR3 bases are TGTGCCAGCAGCCAAGGCCGGTCGAACACTGAAGCTTTCTTT. This translates into CASSQGRSNTEAFF.

The V gene is TRBV5-1, the J gene TRBJ2-7; TRBD1 aligns across 9 bases. Germline assignment: CDR1 SGHRS and CDR2 YFSETQ. This CDR3 is built from 14 residues. Germline trimming cut 4 bases from V and 2 bases from J; bases unmatched to any gene: 4. The CDR3 nucleotides read TGCGCCAGCAGCGTCGGGACAGGGACCTACGAGCAGTACTTC. Translation gives CASSVGTGTYEQYF.

V is TRBV28 and J is TRBJ2-6, with 7 bases fitting TRBD2. Germline V gene data show CDR1 as MDHEN and CDR2 as SYDVKM. V lost 9 bases and J lost 2; bases outside the gene matches: 7. There are 15 residues in the CDR3. CDR3 region: CASSRRGAGANVLTF. The CDR3 DNA reads as TGTGCCAGTTCTCGCCGGGGGGCTGGGGCCAACGTCCTGACTTTC. The variable domain in full, with the rest retrieved from reference TRBV28 and TRBJ2-6, is DVKVTQSSRYLVKRTGEKVFLECVQDMDHENMFWYRQDPGLGLRLIYFSYDVKMKEKGDIPEGYSVSREKKERFSLILESASTNQTSMYLCASSRRGAGANVLTFGAGSRLTVL.

The rearrangement joins TRBV27 to TRBJ2-2, with D possibly matching TRBD2 (5 bases). The germline V gene has CDR1 MNHEY and CDR2 SMNVEV (reference sequence). The CDR3 spans 15 residues. V lost 7 bases and J 3 bases, leaving 15 bases between the germline ends. Here the CDR3 reads CASKGNGIDTGELFF. CDR3 sequence (DNA): TGTGCCAGCAAAGGGAACGGGATCGACACCGGGGAGCTGTTTTTT.